This TCR beta chain was found in a study of glioma-infiltrating T cells after dendritic cell vaccination. This clone was seen a handful of times. The CDR3 loop spans 16 amino acids. V was pared by 5 bases and J by 3 bases, with 5 bases of the junction left unmatched. Germline-derived CDR1 and CDR2 are SGHRS and YFSETQ. Profiled with immunoSEQ multiplex PCR; TCRdb holds only in-frame clones, not every one. Altogether fewer than 35,000 clones are present, around nine tenths being singletons, with the ten largest covering around 2.1%. The material sequenced was blood, taken before dendritic cell vaccination. The rearrangement joins TRBV5-1 to TRBJ2-3; 14 bases agree with TRBD2. The receptor was derived from a human donor with glioblastoma. CDR3 nucleotides: TGCGCCAGCAGAAGGACTAGCGGGGGGCCGACAGATACGCAGTATTTT. Translated, it gives CASRRTSGGPTDTQYF.